The rows below give T cell receptor beta chains drawn from one sample of a study of cytomegalovirus exposure and HLA in healthy donors. Generated by immunoSEQ multiplex PCR, the TCRdb table keeps only in-frame clones and is missing some. The profile covers some 98,000 clones, with around 10% appearing a single time and roughly 4.7% taken by the ten largest. Material for sequencing was PBMCs. The receptors stem from a man aged 50-59 years in good health and CMV-seropositive. CDR3s include the opening cysteine and the closing phenylalanine or tryptophan. Fields, in order: V gene, J gene, clone size, CDR3 protein. A row's size may be missing; if present it is once, few, many or a size class.

V: TRBV19; J: TRBJ2-2; size: few; CDR3: CASSISGGTLTGELFF
V: TRBV19; J: TRBJ2-7; size: few; CDR3: CASATSGKPYEQYF
V: TRBV2; J: TRBJ1-5; size: few; CDR3: CASGGGNNQPQHF
V: TRBV29-1; J: TRBJ2-7; size: few; CDR3: CSVRDRNEQYF
V: TRBV28; J: TRBJ2-2; size: few; CDR3: CASSFSSGELFF
V: TRBV18; J: TRBJ2-2; size: few; CDR3: CASSPGDLVGTGELFF
V: TRBV27; J: TRBJ2-1; size: few; CDR3: CASSFGGRDEQFF
V: TRBV7-2; J: TRBJ1-1; size: NA; CDR3: CASSPWKRNTEAFF
V: TRBV2; J: TRBJ1-1; size: NA; CDR3: CASDSPGGFVRNTEAFF
V: TRBV9; J: TRBJ1-1; size: NA; CDR3: CASSVTGGTEAFF